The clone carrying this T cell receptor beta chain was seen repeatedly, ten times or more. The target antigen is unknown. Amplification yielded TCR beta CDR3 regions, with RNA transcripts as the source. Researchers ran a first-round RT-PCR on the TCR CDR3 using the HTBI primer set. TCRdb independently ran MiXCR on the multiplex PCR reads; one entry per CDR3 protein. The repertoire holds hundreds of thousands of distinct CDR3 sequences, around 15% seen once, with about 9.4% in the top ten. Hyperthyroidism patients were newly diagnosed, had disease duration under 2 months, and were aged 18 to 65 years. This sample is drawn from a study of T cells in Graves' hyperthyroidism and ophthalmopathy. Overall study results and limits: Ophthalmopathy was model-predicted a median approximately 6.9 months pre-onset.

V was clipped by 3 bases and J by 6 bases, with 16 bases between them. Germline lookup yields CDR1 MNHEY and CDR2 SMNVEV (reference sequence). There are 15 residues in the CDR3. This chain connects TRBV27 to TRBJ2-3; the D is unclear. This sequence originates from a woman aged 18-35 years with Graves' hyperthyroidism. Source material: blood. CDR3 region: CASSLMGPTYDTQYF. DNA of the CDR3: TGTGCCAGCAGTTTGATGGGCCCAACTTACGATACGCAGTATTTT.